A selection of T cell receptor beta chains follows, all from one sample in a study of identical twins. Via MiXCR, TCRdb re-called the 5' RACE reads, giving one row per CDR3 protein. The table lists 350,000 to 450,000 distinct CDR3 sequences, less than 20% of them singletons, with roughly 12% in the top ten. Sequences were obtained from naive T cells sorted from blood. These receptors all stem from a man aged 45-65 years in good health. Each CDR3 is given without its conserved first and last residue.

j_gene,v_gene,CDR3aa
TRBJ1-5,TRBV6-5,ASSYRPPRTGSNQPQH
TRBJ2-7,TRBV15,ATSRDPGGNYEQY
TRBJ2-1,TRBV4-3,ANLTPGPSNEQF
TRBJ2-1,TRBV7-9,ASSPWLGEQF
TRBJ2-4,TRBV10-3,AISKEDGNIQY
TRBJ2-7,TRBV15,ATSRDVGTEQY
TRBJ2-7,TRBV10-3,AISDGTGGPRVYEQY
TRBJ1-1,TRBV11-2,ASSGLGRLNTEAF
TRBJ2-1,TRBV7-8,ASSLSGTSGYNEQF
TRBJ2-7,TRBV6-4,ATRYMGQGLSYEQY
TRBJ2-5,TRBV20-1,SAEYQETQY
TRBJ2-5,TRBV11-1,ASSLNPGQQETQY
TRBJ2-7,TRBV5-4,ASSFEGPGEQY
TRBJ2-1,TRBV5-1,ASSLVAGTMGNEQF
TRBJ2-3,TRBV12-3/TRBV12-4,ASSLPDGSGSSTDTQY
TRBJ2-3,TRBV18,ASSRGGQVTDTQY
TRBJ1-2,TRBV29-1,SAGDPIYYGYT
TRBJ2-7,TRBV5-5,ASSLAGQLLAG
TRBJ2-1,TRBV20-1,SALITSGRSF
TRBJ1-6,TRBV3-1,ASSHGQGFGSPLH
TRBJ2-3,TRBV24-1,ATSDFSLAGDTDTQY
TRBJ2-1,TRBV20-1,SANDLKGYNEQF
TRBJ2-1,TRBV20-1,GLGLAVYNEQF
TRBJ2-1,TRBV6-1,ASPPTGQPNHNEQF
TRBJ2-4,TRBV9,ASSPDKNIQY
TRBJ2-1,TRBV7-2,ASSLAGALYNEQF
TRBJ2-5,TRBV20-1,SARDRATGETQY
TRBJ1-2,TRBV11-2,ASSSPRQGGYT
TRBJ2-1,TRBV19,ASSTQLAGKHNEQF
TRBJ1-1,TRBV18,ASSPGQGAEKAGTEAF
TRBJ1-1,TRBV7-8,ASSPMTRGTTEAF
TRBJ2-5,TRBV6-5,ASSYTGGGIETQY
TRBJ2-1,TRBV7-9,ASSFGLSGGYNEQF
TRBJ2-3,TRBV12-3/TRBV12-4,ASSFFRGTTDTQY
TRBJ2-3,TRBV5-1,ASRRPQPNTDTQY
TRBJ2-5,TRBV28,ASRQGLAGGQETQY
TRBJ1-2,TRBV5-1,ASSLGDGRYGYT
TRBJ2-3,TRBV9,ASSVADGRDSGDTQY
TRBJ1-5,TRBV20-1,SANRGDNQPQH
TRBJ1-4,TRBV10-3,AIRRGQDTEKLF
TRBJ2-7,TRBV6-2/TRBV6-3,ASSSSRLAGWYEQY
TRBJ2-5,TRBV7-3,ASSSQGRTWETQY
TRBJ2-2,TRBV6-1,ATTAPGELF
TRBJ2-5,TRBV5-1,ASRTPGQETQY
TRBJ2-1,TRBV7-2,ASSSTVYDEQF
TRBJ2-7,TRBV12-3/TRBV12-4,ASSLEKGLAGVYEQY
TRBJ2-7,TRBV12-3/TRBV12-4,ASSPYRSSYEQY
TRBJ1-4,TRBV27,ASSTRTDPLFLKLF
TRBJ2-2,TRBV6-1,ASSDRGTGELF
TRBJ2-2,TRBV25-1,ASGKRTSGSTGELF
TRBJ1-1,TRBV28,ASSFLRTGTEAF
TRBJ2-3,TRBV4-3,ASSQDRFLAGVTDTQY
TRBJ1-4,TRBV5-1,ASSSRDRGNEKLF
TRBJ2-7,TRBV4-2,ASSQALSGPYEQY
TRBJ2-1,TRBV29-1,SVDWSSYNEQF
TRBJ1-1,TRBV28,ASSSTALVTEAF
TRBJ2-7,TRBV5-1,ASSFDRVGYEQY
TRBJ2-7,TRBV11-1,ASTKDRTYEQY
TRBJ1-2,TRBV6-1,ASSEMAGLGNGYT
TRBJ2-1,TRBV10-3,AISEGRRGLAGVVGEQF